The TCR beta chain under discussion was sequenced for a study of shared clonotypes between healthy human individuals. CDR3 length: 14 residues. The ends were cut back, 0 bases at V and 2 bases at J, with 8 bases in the middle. Per the germline V gene, CDR1 is SGHNT and CDR2 is YYREEE (reference sequence). Worth noting for this clone: The antigen remains undetermined.

Findings and caveats of the study: Tissue TCR repertoires likely differ from these blood-only repertoires.

This table comes from immunoSEQ multiplex PCR, and its TCRdb copy is limited to in-frame clones, with some not included. The data show some 2.1 million clones, about 94% seen once. CD8 cells regarded as naive lacked CD45RO, were positively chosen for CCR7, and omitted terminally differentiated effector memory CD45RA+ cells. The source is a man between 18 and 29 years old in good health. Some clones in this sample may be carry-over from other donors' samples. The J gene is TRBJ1-2, the V gene TRBV5-4, with D possibly TRBD1 on 5 matching bases. Sample: naive CD8+ T cells from PBMCs. The CDR3 sequence is CASSLGAGNYGYTF. CDR3 DNA sequence: TGTGCCAGCAGCTTGGGGGCAGGGAACTATGGCTACACCTTC. Combining the CDR3 with reference TRBV5-4 and TRBJ1-2 gives the whole variable domain ETGVTQSPTHLIKTRGQQVTLRCSSQSGHNTVSWYQQALGQGPQFIFQYYREEENGRGNFPPRFSGLQFPNYSSELNVNALELDDSALYLCASSLGAGNYGYTFGSGTRLTVV.